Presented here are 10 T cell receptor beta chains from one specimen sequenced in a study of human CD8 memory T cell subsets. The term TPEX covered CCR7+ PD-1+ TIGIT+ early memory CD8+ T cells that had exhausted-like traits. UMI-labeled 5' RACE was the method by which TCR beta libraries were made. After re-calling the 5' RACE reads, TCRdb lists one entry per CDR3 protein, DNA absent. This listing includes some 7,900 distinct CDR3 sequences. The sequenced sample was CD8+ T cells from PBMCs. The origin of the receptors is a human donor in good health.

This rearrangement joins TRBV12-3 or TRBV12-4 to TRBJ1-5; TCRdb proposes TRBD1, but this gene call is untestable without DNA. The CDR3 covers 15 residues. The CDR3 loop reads CASSQTGGRNQPQHF.

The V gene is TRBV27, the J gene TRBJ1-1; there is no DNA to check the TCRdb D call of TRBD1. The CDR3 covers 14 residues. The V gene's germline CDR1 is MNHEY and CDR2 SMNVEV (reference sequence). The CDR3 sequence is CASSFLRGNTEAFF.

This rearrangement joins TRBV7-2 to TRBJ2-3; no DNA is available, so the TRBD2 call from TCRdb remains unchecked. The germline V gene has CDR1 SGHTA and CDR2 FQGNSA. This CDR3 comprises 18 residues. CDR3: CASSGYSGTSYSADTQYF.

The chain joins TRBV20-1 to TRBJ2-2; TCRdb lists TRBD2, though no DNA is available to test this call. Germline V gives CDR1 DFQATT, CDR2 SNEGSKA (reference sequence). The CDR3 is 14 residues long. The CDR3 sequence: CSARGLGRAGELFF.

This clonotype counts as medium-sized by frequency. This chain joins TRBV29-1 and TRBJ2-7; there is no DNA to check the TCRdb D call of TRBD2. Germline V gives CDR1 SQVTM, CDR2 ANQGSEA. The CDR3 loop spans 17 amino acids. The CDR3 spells CSVEAPSSPFNSYEQYF.

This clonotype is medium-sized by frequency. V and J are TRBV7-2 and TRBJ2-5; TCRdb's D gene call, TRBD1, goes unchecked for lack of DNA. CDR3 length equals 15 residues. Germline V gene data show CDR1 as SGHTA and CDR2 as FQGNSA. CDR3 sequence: CASSAGGGSQETQYF.

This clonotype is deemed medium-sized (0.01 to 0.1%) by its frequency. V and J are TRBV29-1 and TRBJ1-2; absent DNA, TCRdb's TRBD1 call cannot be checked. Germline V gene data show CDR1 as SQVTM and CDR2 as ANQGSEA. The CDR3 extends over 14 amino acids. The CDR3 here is CSVASGTGVSGYTF.

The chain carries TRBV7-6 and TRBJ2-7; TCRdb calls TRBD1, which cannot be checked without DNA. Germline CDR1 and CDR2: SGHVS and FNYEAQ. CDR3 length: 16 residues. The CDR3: CASSLGAGDSSYEQYF.

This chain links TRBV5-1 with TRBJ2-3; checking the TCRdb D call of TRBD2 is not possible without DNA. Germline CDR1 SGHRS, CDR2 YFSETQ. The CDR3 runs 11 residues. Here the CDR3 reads CASRGIGTQYF.

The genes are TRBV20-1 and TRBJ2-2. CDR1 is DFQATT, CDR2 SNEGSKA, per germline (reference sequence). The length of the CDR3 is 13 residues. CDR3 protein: CSASSANTGELFF.